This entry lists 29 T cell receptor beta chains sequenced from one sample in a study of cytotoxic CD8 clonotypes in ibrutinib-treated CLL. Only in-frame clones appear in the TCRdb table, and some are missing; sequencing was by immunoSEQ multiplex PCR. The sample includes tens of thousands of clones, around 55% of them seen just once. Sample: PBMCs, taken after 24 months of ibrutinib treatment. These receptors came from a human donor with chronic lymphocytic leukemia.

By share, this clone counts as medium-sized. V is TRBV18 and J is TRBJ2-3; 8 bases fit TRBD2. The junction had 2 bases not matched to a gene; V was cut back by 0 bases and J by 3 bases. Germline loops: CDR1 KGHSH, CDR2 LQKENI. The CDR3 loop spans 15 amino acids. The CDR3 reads CASSPPGGGTDTQYF. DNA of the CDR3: TGTGCCAGCTCACCACCGGGCGGGGGGACAGATACGCAGTATTTT.

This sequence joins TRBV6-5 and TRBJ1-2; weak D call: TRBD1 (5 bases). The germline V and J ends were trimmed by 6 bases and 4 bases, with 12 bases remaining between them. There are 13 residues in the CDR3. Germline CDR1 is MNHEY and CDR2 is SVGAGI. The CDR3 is CASRGQGIYGYTF. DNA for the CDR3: TGTGCCAGCAGGGGGCAGGGAATCTATGGCTACACCTTC.

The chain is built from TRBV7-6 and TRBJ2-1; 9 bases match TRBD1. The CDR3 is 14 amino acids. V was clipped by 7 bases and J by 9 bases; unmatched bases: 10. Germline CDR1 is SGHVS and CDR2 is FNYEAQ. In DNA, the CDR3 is TGTGCCAGCAACCCCGGACAGGGGAGTGGTGAGCAGTTCTTC. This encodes CASNPGQGSGEQFF.

The CDR3 spells CASSDGFSGNTIYF. The CDR3 DNA sequence: TGCGCCAGCAGCGACGGTTTCTCTGGAAACACCATATATTTT. The chain carries TRBV10-1 and TRBJ1-3; D remains ambiguous. V shed 6 bases and J shed 0 bases, with 9 bases lying between them. CDR3 length: 14 amino acids. Germline-derived CDR1 and CDR2 are WNHNN and SYGVQD (reference sequence).

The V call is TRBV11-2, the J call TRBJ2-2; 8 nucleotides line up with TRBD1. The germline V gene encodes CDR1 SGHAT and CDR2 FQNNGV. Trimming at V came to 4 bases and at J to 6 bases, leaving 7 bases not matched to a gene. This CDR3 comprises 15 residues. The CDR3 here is CASSWTGSLAGELFF. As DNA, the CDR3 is TGTGCCAGCAGCTGGACAGGGTCGCTCGCCGGGGAGCTGTTTTTT.

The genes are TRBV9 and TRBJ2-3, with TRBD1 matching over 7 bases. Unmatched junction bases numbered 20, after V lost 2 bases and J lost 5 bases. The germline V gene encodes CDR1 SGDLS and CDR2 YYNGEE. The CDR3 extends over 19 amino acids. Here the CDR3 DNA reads TGTGCCAGCAGCGTCGGGACAGCGGCCCCGCGACGGGGCGGAGATACGCAGTATTTT. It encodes CASSVGTAAPRRGGDTQYF.

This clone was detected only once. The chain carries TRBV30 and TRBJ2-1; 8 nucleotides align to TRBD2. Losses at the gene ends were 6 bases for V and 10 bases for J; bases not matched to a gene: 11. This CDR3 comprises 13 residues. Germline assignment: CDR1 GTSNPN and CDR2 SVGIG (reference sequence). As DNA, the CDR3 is TGTGCCTGCACCCGGGGGGGCGTCAACGAGCAGTTCTTC. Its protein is CACTRGGVNEQFF. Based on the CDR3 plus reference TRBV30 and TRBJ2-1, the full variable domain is SQTIHQWPATLVQPVGSPLSLECTVEGTSNPNLYWYRQAAGRGLQLLFYSVGIGQISSEVPQNLSASRPQDRQFILSSKKLLLSDSGFYLCACTRGGVNEQFFGPGTRLTVL.

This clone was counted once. CDR3 in DNA: TGCGCCAGCAGTCAATCGCTCTACGGCGGGTACAATGAGCAGTTCTTC. It yields the protein CASSQSLYGGYNEQFF. The chain carries TRBV23-1 and TRBJ2-1; a possible D gene is TRBD2 (5 bases). TRBV23-1 is given ORF status, its function remaining uncertain. The CDR3 runs to 16 residues. V was clipped by 0 bases and J by 4 bases, with 13 bases between them.

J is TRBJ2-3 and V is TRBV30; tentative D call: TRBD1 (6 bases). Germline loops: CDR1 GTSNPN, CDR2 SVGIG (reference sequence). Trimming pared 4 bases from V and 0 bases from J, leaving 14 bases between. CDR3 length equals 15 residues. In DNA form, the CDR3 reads TGTGCCTGGACTCCAGGGGTCCAAAGCACAGATACGCAGTATTTT. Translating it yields CAWTPGVQSTDTQYF.

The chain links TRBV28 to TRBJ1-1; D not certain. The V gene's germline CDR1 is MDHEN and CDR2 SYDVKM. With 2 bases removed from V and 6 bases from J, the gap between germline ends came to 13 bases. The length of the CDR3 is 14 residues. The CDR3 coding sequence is TGTGCCAGCAGTTTAGGTGGGGTCGTCGCTGAAGCTTTCTTT. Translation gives CASSLGGVVAEAFF. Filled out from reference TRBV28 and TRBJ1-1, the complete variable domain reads DVKVTQSSRYLVKRTGEKVFLECVQDMDHENMFWYRQDPGLGLRLIYFSYDVKMKEKGDIPEGYSVSREKKERFSLILESASTNQTSMYLCASSLGGVVAEAFFGQGTRLTVV.

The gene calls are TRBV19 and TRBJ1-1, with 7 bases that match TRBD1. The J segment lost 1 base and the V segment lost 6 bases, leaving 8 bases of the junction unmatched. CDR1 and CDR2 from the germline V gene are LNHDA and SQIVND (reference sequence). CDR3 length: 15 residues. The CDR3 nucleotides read TGTGCCAGTAGAGGACAGGCAACGGGGAACACTGAAGCTTTCTTT. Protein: CASRGQATGNTEAFF.

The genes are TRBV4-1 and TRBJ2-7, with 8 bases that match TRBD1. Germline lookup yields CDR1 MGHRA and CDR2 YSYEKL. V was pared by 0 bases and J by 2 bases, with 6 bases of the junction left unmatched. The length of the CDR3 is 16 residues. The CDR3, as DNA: TGCGCCAGCAGCCAAGATTGGGGACAGGCGGCCTACGAGCAGTACGTC. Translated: CASSQDWGQAAYEQYV.

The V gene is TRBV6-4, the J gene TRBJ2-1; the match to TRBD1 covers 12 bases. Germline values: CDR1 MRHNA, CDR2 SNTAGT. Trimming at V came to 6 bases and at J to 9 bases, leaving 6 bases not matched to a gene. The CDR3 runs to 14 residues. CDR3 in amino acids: CASSRDRGLGEQFF. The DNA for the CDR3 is TGTGCCAGCAGCCGGGACAGGGGGCTTGGTGAGCAGTTCTTC.

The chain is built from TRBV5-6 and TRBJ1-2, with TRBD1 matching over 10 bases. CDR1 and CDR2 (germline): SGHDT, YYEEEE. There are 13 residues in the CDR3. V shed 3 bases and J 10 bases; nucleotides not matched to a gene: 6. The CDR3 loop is CASSWGTGDTYTF. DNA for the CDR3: TGTGCCAGCAGCTGGGGGACAGGGGATACCTACACCTTC.

The CDR3 loop reads CAISDGGANIQYF. The CDR3 coding sequence is TGTGCCATCAGTGACGGGGGTGCGAACATTCAGTACTTC. The rearrangement joins TRBV10-3 to TRBJ2-4; possible D gene TRBD2, 6 bases. Germline assignment: CDR1 ENHRY and CDR2 SYGVKD. This CDR3 is built from 13 residues. V lost 3 bases to trimming and J lost 7 bases, with 10 bases between them.

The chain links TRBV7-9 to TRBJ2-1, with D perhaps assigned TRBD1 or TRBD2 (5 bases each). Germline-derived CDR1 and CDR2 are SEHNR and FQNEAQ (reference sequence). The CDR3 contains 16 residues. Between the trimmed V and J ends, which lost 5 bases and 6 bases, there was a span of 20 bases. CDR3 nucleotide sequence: TGTGCCAGCAGCCACAGGACTTATCCTACCCCCAATGAGCAGTTCTTC. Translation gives CASSHRTYPTPNEQFF.

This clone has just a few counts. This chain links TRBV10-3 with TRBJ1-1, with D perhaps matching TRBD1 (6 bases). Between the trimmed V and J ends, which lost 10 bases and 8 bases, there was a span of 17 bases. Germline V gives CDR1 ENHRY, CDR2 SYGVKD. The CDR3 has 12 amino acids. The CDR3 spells CATSKGGREAFF. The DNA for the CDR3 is TGTGCCACCTCCAAAGGGGGTCGGGAAGCTTTCTTT.

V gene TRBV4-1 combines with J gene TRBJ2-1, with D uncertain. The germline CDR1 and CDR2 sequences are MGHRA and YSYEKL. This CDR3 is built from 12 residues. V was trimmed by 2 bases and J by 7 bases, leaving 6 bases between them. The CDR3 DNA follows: TGCGCCAGCAGCCAAACGGAAAATGAGCAGTTCTTC. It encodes CASSQTENEQFF.

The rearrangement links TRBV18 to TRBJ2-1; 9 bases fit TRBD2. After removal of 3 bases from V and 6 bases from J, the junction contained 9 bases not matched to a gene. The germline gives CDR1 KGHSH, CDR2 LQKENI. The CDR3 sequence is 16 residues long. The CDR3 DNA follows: TGTGCCAGCTCACCGTGGATAGCGGGAGTAGGCAATGAGCAGTTCTTC. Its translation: CASSPWIAGVGNEQFF. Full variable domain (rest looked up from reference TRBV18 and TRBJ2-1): NAGVMQNPRHLVRRRGQEARLRCSPMKGHSHVYWYRQLPEEGLKFMVYLQKENIIDESGMPKERFSAEFPKEGPSILRIQQVVRGDSAAYFCASSPWIAGVGNEQFFGPGTRLTVL.

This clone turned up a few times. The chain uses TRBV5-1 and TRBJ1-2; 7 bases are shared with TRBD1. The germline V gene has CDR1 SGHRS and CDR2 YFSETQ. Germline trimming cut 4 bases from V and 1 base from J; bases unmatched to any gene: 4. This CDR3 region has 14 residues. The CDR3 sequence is CASSRDSFNYGYTF. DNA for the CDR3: TGCGCCAGCAGCCGGGACAGTTTTAACTATGGCTACACCTTC.

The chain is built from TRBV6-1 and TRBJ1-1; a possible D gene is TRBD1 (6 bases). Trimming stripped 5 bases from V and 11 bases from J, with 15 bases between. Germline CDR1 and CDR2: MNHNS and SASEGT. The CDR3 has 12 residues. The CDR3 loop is CASSQQGRRAFF. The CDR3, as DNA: TGTGCCAGCAGTCAACAGGGTCGACGGGCTTTCTTT.

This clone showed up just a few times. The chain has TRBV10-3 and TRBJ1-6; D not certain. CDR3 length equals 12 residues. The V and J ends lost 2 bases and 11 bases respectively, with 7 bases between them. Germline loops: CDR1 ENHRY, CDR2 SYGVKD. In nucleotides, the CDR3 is TGTGCCATCAGTGAGGACGGTGCACCCCTCCACTTT. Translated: CAISEDGAPLHF.

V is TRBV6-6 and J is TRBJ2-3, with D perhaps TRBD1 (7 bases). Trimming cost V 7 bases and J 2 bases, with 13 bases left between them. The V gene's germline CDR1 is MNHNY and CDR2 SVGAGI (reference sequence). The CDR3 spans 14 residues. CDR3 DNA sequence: TGTGCCAGCAAGGAGGAGGGGGCCACAGATACGCAGTATTTT. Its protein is CASKEEGATDTQYF.

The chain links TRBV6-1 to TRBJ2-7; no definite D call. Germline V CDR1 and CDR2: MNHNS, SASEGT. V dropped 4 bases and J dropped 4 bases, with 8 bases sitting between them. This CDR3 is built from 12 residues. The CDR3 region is CASSVEWYEQYF. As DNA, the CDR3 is TGTGCCAGCAGTGTGGAGTGGTACGAGCAGTACTTC.

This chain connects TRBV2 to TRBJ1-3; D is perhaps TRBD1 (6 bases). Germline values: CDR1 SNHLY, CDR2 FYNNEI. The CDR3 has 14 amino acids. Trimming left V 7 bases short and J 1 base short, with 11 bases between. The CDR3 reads CASMTGVSGNTIYF. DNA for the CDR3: TGTGCCAGCATGACAGGTGTATCTGGAAACACCATATATTTT.

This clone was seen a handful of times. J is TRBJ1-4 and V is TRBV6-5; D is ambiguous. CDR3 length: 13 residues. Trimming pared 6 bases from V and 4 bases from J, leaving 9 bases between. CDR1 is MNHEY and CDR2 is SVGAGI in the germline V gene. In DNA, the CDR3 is TGTGCCAGCAGAACCCGGGTTAATGAAAAACTGTTTTTT. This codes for CASRTRVNEKLFF.

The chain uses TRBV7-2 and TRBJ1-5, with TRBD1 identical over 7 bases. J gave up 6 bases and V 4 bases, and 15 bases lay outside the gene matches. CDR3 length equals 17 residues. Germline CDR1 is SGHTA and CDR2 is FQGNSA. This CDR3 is CASSSERGGVFSQPQHF. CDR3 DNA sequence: TGTGCCAGCAGCTCCGAGAGAGGGGGCGTTTTCAGTCAGCCCCAGCATTTT.

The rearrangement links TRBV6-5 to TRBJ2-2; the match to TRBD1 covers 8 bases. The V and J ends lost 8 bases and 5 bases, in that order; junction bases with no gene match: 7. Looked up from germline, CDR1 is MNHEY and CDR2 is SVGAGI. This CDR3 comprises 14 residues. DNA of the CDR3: TGTGCCAGCGGGAGAACAGGGGGGACCGGGGAGCTGTTTTTT. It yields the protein CASGRTGGTGELFF.

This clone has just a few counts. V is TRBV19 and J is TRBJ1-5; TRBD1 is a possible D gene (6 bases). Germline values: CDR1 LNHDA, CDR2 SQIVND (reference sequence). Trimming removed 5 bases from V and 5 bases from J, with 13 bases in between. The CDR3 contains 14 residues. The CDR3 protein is CASSPGGFDQPQHF. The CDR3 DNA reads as TGTGCCAGTAGTCCGGGGGGCTTCGATCAGCCCCAGCATTTT.